The rows below give T cell receptor beta chains drawn from one sample of a study of cytomegalovirus exposure and HLA in healthy donors. Here immunoSEQ multiplex PCR was the method, and the copy in TCRdb shows in-frame clones only, minus some. The sample carries a few hundred thousand clones, approximately 84% recorded once. Sequences were obtained from PBMCs. These receptors were obtained from a woman aged 40-49 years in good health and CMV-seropositive. The conserved cysteine and the conserved F or W are not part of the CDR3 here.

j_call v_call cdr3_aa
TRBJ1-4 TRBV27 ASSAETAEKLF
TRBJ2-3 TRBV15 ATTGLAGVTDTQY
TRBJ1-5 TRBV19 ASGDITGTLEPQH
TRBJ2-7 TRBV9 ASSEGLSGGPYEQY
TRBJ1-5 TRBV7-9 ASSKGQGQPQH
TRBJ2-5 TRBV6-5 ASSRDFQETQY
TRBJ2-7 TRBV7-9 ASSFFVGRTDDSEQY
TRBJ1-5 TRBV10-3 AISEDRQGAQPQH
TRBJ2-7 TRBV6-6 AASRGLAGGFEQY
TRBJ2-1 TRBV9 ASSATTVGEQF
TRBJ2-3 TRBV5-8 ASSLGPLVRTDTQY
TRBJ1-5 TRBV30 AWSVEGNQPQH
TRBJ1-1 TRBV27 ASSLGVDGSTEAF